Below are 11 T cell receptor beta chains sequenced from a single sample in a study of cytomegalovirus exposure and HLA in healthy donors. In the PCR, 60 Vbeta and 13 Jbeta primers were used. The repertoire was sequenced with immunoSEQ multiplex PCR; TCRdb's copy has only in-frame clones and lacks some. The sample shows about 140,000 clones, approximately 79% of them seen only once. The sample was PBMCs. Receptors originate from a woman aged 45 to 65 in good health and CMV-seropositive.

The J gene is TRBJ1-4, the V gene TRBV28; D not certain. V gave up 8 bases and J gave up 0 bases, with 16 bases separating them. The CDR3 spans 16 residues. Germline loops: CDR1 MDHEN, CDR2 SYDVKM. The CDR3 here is CASGTADDATNEKLFF. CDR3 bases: TGTGCCAGCGGTACAGCGGACGATGCAACTAATGAAAAACTGTTTTTT.

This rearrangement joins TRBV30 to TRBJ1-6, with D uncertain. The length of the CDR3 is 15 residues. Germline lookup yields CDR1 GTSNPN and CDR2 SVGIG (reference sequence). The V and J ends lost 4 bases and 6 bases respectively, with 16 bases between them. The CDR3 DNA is TGTGCCTGGAACCCTCTGGGCACTCTTAATTCACCCCTCCACTTT. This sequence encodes CAWNPLGTLNSPLHF.

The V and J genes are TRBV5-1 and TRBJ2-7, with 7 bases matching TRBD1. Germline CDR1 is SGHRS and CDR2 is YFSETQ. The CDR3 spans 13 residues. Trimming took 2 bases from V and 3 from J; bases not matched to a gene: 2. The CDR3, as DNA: TGCGCCAGCAGCTTCAGGACAGGCTACGAGCAGTACTTC. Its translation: CASSFRTGYEQYF.

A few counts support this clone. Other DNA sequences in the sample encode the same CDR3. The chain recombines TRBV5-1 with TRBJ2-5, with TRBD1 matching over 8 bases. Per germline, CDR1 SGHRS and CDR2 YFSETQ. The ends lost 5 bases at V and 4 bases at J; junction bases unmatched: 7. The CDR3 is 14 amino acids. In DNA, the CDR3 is TGCGCCAGCAGTCCTGACAGGGGCGGAGAGACCCAGTACTTC. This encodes CASSPDRGGETQYF. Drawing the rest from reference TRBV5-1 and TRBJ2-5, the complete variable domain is KAGVTQTPRYLIKTRGQQVTLSCSPISGHRSVSWYQQTPGQGLQFLFEYFSETQRNKGNFPGRFSGRQFSNSRSEMNVSTLELGDSALYLCASSPDRGGETQYFGPGTRLLVL.

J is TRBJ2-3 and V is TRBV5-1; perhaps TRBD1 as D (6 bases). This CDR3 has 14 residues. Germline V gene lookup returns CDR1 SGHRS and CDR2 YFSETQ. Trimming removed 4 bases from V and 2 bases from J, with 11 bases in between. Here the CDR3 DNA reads TGCGCCAGCAGCGCTACAGGGACCACAGATACGCAGTATTTT. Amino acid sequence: CASSATGTTDTQYF. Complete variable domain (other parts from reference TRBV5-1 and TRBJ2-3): KAGVTQTPRYLIKTRGQQVTLSCSPISGHRSVSWYQQTPGQGLQFLFEYFSETQRNKGNFPGRFSGRQFSNSRSEMNVSTLELGDSALYLCASSATGTTDTQYFGPGTRLTVL.

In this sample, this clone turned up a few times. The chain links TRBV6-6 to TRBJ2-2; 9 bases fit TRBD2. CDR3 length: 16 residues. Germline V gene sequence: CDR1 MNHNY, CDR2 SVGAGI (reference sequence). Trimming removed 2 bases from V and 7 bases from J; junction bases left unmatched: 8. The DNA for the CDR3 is TGTGCCAGCAGTTACGCGGCGGGGGGGCAGGGCGGGGAGCTGTTTTTT. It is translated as CASSYAAGGQGGELFF.

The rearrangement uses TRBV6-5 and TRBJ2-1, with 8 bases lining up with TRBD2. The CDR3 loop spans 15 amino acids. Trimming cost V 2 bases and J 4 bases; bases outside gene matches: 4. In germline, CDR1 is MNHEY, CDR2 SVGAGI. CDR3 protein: CASSYGASGYNEQFF. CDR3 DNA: TGTGCCAGCAGTTACGGGGCTAGCGGGTACAATGAGCAGTTCTTC.

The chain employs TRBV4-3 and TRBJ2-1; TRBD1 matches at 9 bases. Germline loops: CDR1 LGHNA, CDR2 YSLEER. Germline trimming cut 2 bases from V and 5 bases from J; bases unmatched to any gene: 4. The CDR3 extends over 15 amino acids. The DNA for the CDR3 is TGCGCCAGCAGCCAACCGGGACAGGGCAACAATGAGCAGTTCTTC. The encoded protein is CASSQPGQGNNEQFF.

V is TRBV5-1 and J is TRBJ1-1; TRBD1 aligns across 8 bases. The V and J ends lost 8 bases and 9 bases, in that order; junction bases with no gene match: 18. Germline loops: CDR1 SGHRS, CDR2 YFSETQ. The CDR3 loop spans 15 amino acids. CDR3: CASRPSDRARGKAFF. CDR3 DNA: TGCGCCAGTCGGCCCTCGGACAGGGCTAGGGGGAAAGCTTTCTTT.

The CDR3 here is CASSTSTDSTEAFF. CDR3 DNA sequence: TGTGCCAGCAGCACCTCCACCGACAGCACTGAAGCTTTCTTT. The chain employs TRBV7-2 and TRBJ1-1, with D possibly being TRBD1 (5 bases). V was pared by 5 bases and J by 4 bases, with 14 bases between. The germline V gene encodes CDR1 SGHTA and CDR2 FQGNSA. The CDR3 extends over 14 amino acids.

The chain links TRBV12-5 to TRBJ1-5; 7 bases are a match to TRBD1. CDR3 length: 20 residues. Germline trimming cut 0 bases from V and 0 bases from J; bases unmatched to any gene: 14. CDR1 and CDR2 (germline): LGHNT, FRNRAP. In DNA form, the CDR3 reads TGTGCTAGTGGTTTGGTAAGATTCGGCAGGGGGAGATCTAGCAATCAGCCCCAGCATTTT. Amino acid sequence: CASGLVRFGRGRSSNQPQHF.